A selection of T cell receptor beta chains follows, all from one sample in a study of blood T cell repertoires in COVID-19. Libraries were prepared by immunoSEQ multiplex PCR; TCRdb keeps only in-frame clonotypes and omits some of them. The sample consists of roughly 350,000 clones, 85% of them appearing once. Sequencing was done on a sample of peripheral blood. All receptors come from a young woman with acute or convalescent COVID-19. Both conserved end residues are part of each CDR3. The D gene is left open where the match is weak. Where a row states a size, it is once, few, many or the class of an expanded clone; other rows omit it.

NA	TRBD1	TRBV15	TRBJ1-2	CATSRRQGDGYTF	TGTGCCACCAGCAGGAGACAGGGGGATGGCTACACCTTC
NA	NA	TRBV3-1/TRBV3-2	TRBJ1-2	CASSQAAHFRVKGDGYTF	TGTGCCAGCAGCCAAGCGGCTCATTTCAGGGTTAAGGGCGATGGCTACACCTTC
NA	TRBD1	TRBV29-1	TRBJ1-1	CSVSSGGWNTEAFF	TGCAGCGTTTCTTCAGGGGGCTGGAACACTGAAGCTTTCTTT
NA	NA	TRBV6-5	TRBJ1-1	CASTRTGTEAFF	TGTGCCAGCACCCGGACGGGGACTGAAGCTTTCTTT
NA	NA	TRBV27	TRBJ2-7	CASSPSLARYEQYF	TGTGCCAGCAGTCCGAGCTTAGCGAGATACGAGCAGTACTTC
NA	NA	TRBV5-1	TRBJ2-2	CASSPGVTDTGELFF	TGCGCCAGCAGCCCGGGGGTGACCGACACCGGGGAGCTGTTTTTT
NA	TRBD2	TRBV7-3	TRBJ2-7	CASSLGGGNSYEQYF	TGTGCCAGCAGCTTAGGCGGGGGGAACTCCTACGAGCAGTACTTC
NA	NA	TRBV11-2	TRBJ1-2	CASSLGRGNYGYTF	TGTGCCAGCAGCTTAGGGCGGGGAAACTATGGCTACACCTTC
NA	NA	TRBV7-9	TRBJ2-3	CASSPISTDTQYF	TGTGCCAGCAGCCCCATCAGCACAGATACGCAGTATTTT
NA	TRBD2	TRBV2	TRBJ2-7	CASSSATSGGHYEQYF	TGTGCCAGCAGTTCAGCGACTAGCGGGGGACACTACGAGCAGTACTTC
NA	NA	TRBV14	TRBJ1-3	CASSQVPLIKSGGNTIYF	TGTGCCAGCAGCCAAGTCCCTTTGATCAAGAGTGGTGGAAACACCATATATTTT
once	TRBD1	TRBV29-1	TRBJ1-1	CSVAGQGAAEAFF	TGCAGCGTGGCGGGACAGGGGGCCGCCGAAGCTTTCTTT
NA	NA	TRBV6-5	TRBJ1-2	CASSYSRAGYGYTF	TGTGCCAGCAGTTACTCAAGGGCGGGCTATGGCTACACCTTC
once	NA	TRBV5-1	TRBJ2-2	CASNPGKTGELFF	TGCGCCAGCAACCCAGGGAAAACCGGGGAGCTGTTTTTT
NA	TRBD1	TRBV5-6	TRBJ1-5	CASSRFQGVSQPQHF	TGTGCCAGCAGCCGATTTCAGGGGGTTAGTCAGCCCCAGCATTTT
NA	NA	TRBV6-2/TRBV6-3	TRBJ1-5	CASSDRMSQPQHF	TGTGCCAGCAGCGACAGAATGTCTCAGCCCCAGCATTTT
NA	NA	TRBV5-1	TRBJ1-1	CASSLDDRLNTEAFF	TGCGCCAGCAGCTTAGATGACAGGTTGAACACTGAAGCTTTCTTT
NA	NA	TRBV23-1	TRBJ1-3	CASSRGHTIYF	TGCGCCAGCAGTCGCGGGCACACCATATATTTT
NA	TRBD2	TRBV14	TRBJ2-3	CASSPIRGAGDKDTQYF	TGTGCCAGCAGCCCAATCCGGGGAGCGGGAGATAAAGATACGCAGTATTTT
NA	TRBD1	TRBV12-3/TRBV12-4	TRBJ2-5	CASAGQVQETQYF	TGTGCCAGCGCTGGACAGGTCCAAGAGACCCAGTACTTC
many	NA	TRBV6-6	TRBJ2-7	CASSQTGQGGLYEQYF	TGTGCCAGCAGTCAGACGGGGCAGGGGGGTCTCTACGAGCAGTACTTC
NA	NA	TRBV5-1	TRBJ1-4	CASSPDGWQENEKLFF	TGCGCCAGCAGCCCGGATGGCTGGCAGGAAAATGAAAAACTGTTTTTT
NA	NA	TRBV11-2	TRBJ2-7	CASSLDSGQGSSYEQYF	TGTGCCAGCAGCTTAGATTCGGGTCAGGGAAGCTCCTACGAGCAGTACTTC
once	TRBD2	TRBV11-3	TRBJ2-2	CASSPNGLATNTGELFF	TGTGCCAGCAGCCCAAACGGACTAGCTACGAACACCGGGGAGCTGTTTTTT
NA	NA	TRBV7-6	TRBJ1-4	CASRPRGSLANEKLFF	TGTGCCAGCAGACCGAGGGGGTCCTTAGCTAATGAAAAACTGTTTTTT
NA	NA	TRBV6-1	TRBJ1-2	CASSEAAGQAYGYTF	TGTGCCAGCAGTGAAGCAGCGGGACAAGCATATGGCTACACCTTC
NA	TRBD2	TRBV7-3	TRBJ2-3	CASSPHGTSSYTDTQYF	TGTGCCAGCAGCCCCCACGGGACTAGCAGCTACACAGATACGCAGTATTTT
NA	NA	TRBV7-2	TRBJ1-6	CASSPRDFLPYNSPLHF	TGTGCCAGCAGCCCCAGGGACTTCCTACCCTATAATTCACCCCTCCACTTT
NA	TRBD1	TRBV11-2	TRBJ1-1	CASSLQGSTEAFF	TGTGCCAGCAGCCTACAGGGGAGCACTGAAGCTTTCTTT
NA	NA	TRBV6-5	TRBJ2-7	CASREGSSYEQYF	TGTGCCAGCAGGGAGGGGAGCTCCTACGAGCAGTACTTC
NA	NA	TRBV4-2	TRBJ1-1	CASEGMNTEAFF	TGTGCCAGCGAGGGTATGAACACTGAAGCTTTCTTT
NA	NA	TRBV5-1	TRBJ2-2	CASSPSPTGELFF	TGCGCCAGCAGCCCGTCTCCCACCGGGGAGCTGTTTTTT
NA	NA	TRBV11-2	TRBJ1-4	CASSLGGWEKLFF	TGTGCCAGCAGCTTGGGAGGGTGGGAAAAACTGTTTTTT
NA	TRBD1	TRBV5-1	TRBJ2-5	CASSISGTGGGRETQYF	TGCGCCAGCAGCATCTCCGGGACAGGGGGCGGGCGAGAGACCCAGTACTTC
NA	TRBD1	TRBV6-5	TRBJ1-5	CASSVDRGTGQPQHF	TGTGCCAGCAGCGTTGACAGGGGAACGGGTCAGCCCCAGCATTTT
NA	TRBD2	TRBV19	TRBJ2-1	CATSNREGGPDEQFF	TGTGCCACCTCCAACCGGGAGGGAGGGCCCGATGAGCAGTTCTTC
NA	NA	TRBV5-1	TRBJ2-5	CASSLTAGSETQYF	TGCGCCAGCAGCTTGACAGCGGGTTCAGAGACCCAGTACTTC
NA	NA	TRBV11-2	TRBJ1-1	CASIIEQGELNTEAFF	TGTGCCAGCATCATCGAACAGGGTGAGCTAAACACTGAAGCTTTCTTT
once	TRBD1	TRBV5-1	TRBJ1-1	CASSSWQGAVTEAFF	TGCGCCAGCAGCTCTTGGCAGGGGGCAGTCACTGAAGCTTTCTTT
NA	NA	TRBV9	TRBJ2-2	CASSVVGRVGGELFF	TGTGCCAGCAGCGTAGTTGGCAGGGTAGGCGGGGAGCTGTTTTTT
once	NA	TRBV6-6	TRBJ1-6	CASRSPYSYNSPLHF	TGTGCCAGCCGGTCCCCTTACTCCTATAATTCACCCCTCCACTTT
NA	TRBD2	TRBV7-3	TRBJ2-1	CASSPGLAPGGQFF	TGTGCCAGCAGCCCCGGACTAGCGCCCGGGGGGCAGTTCTTC
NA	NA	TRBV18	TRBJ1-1	CASSPQGPGAEAFF	TGTGCCAGCTCACCACAGGGCCCAGGGGCTGAAGCTTTCTTT
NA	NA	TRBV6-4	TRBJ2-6	CASSDTGSGANVLTF	TGTGCCAGCAGTGACACAGGGTCTGGGGCCAACGTCCTGACTTTC
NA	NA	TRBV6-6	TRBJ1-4	CATSPLVATNEKLFF	TGTGCCACCTCCCCCCTCGTTGCAACTAATGAAAAACTGTTTTTT
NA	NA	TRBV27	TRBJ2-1	CASLGVNEQFF	TGTGCCAGCCTAGGGGTCAATGAGCAGTTCTTC
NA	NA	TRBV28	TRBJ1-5	CASTSGRDSRNQPQHF	NA
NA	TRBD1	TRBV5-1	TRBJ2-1	CASSLGATGGYEQFF	TGCGCCAGCAGCTTGGGGGCGACAGGGGGATATGAGCAGTTCTTC
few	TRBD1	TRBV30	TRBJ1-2	CAWGRTGLYGYTF	TGTGCCTGGGGCCGGACAGGGCTTTATGGCTACACCTTC
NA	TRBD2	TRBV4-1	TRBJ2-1	CASRALGLAGEGEQFF	TGCGCCAGCAGGGCATTGGGACTAGCGGGAGAAGGTGAGCAGTTCTTC
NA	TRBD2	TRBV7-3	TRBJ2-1	CASSLRGGRPPGGGDEQFF	TGTGCCAGCAGCCTCCGCGGGGGCAGGCCCCCCGGGGGGGGAGATGAGCAGTTCTTC
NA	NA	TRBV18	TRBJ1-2	CASSPPCRGGQARGYTF	TGTGCCAGCTCACCACCGTGTCGGGGGGGGCAGGCCCGCGGCTACACCTTC